This T cell receptor beta chain is drawn from a study of blood T cells in healthy people across ages. Study-wide findings and caveats: The diversity estimates, figures obtained from one million T cells, were considered underestimates. Unsorted PBMCs prevented conclusive naive versus antigen-experienced comparison. Diversity of TCR beta per million T cells declined in a roughly linear way with age.

This clonotype has just a few counts. Its antigen is not known. Healthy Caucasian individuals from Russia aged roughly 6 to 100 were enrolled as donors. A J-beta primer mix and a sample-barcoded 5' primer were used in a second PCR of roughly 6 to 11 cycles. Each CDR3 protein gets one entry after TCRdb re-called the 5' RACE reads with MiXCR. The profile shows more than 1.4 million distinct CDR3 sequences, approximately 42% of them singletons. V was trimmed by 1 base and J by 8 bases, leaving 15 bases between them. Germline loops: CDR1 SQVTM, CDR2 ANQGSEA. The CDR3 consists of 14 residues. The sequence came from a woman under 30 in good health. V usage is TRBV29-1 and J usage is TRBJ2-1, with D possibly being TRBD1 (6 bases). The source material was blood. The CDR3 bases are TGCAGCGTTGAAGCGGTTCCAGGGGTAGATGAGCAGTTCTTC. Amino acid sequence: CSVEAVPGVDEQFF.